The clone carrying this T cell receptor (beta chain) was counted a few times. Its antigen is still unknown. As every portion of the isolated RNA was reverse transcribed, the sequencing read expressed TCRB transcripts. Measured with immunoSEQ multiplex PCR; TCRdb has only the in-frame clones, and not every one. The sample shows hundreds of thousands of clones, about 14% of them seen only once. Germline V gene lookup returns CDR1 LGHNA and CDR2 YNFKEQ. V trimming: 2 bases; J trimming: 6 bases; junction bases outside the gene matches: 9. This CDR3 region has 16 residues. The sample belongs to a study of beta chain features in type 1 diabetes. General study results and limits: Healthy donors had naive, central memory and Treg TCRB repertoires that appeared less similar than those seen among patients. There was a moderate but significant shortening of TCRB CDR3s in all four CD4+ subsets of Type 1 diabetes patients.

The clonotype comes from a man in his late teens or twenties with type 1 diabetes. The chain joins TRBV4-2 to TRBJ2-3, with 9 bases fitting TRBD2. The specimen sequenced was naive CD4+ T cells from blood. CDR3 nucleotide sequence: TGTGCCAGCAGCCAAATTGTAGCGGGGGTAGGGGATACGCAGTATTTT. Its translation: CASSQIVAGVGDTQYF.